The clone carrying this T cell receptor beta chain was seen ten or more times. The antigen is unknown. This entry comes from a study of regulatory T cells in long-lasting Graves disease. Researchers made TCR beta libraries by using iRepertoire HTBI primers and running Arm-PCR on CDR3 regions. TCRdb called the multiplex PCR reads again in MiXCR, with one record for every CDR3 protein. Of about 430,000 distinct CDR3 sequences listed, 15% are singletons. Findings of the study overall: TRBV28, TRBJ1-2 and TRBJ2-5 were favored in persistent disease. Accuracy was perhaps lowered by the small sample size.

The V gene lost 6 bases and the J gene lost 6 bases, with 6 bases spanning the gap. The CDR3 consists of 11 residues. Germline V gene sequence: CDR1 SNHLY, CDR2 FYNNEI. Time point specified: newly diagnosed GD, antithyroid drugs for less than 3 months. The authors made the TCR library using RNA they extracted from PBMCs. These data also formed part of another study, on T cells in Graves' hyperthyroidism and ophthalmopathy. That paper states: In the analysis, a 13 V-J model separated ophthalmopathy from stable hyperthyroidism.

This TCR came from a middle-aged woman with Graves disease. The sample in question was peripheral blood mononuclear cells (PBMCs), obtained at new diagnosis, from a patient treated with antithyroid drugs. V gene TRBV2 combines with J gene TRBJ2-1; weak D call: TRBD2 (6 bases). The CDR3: CASRRGNEQFF. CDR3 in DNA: TGTGCCAGCAGGCGGGGCAATGAGCAGTTCTTC.